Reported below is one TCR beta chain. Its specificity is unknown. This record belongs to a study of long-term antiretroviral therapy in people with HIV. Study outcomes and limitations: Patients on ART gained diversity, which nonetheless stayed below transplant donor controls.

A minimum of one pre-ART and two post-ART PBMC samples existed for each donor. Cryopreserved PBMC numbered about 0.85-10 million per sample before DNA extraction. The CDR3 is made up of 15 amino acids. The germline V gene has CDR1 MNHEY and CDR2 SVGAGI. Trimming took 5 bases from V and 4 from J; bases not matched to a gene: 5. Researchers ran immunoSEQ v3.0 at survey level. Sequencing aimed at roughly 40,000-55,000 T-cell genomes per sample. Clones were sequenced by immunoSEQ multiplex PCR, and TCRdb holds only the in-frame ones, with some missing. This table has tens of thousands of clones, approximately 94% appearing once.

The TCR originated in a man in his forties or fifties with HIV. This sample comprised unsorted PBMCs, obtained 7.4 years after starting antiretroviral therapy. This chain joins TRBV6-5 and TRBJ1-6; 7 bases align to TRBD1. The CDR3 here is CASSNRGPYNSPLHF. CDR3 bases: TGTGCCAGCAGTAACAGGGGACCTTATAATTCACCCCTCCACTTT.